Sequencing of this TCR beta chain was carried out in a study of shared clonotypes between healthy human individuals (dated by TCRdb to the early 2020s). Regarding the study in general: The cohort comprised two women and three men aged 18 to 49 years. Per donor, three plates each were used for CD4 naive and CD4 memory, two for CD8 naive, and one for CD8 memory. To estimate repertoire size and how much clonotypes are shared between individuals, the study performed deep sequencing of blood TCR repertoires from roughly five healthy adults. Different laboratories and diverse techniques were used to prepare libraries and sequence TCR repertoires, to increase sequencing depth and limit assay-specific biases. Per donor, leukapheresis produced somewhere between about 0.8 and 9.5 billion PBMCs.

The CDR3 spans 15 residues, from the cysteine through the phenylalanine. The only DNA kept is the CDR3, 45 bases in frame from the first base. V lost 3 bases and J lost 2 bases; the stretch between them is 13 bases long. As encoded in the germline V gene, CDR1 is SGHTA while CDR2 is FQGNSA. The investigation overall reported the following: The small number of donors limited the genetic and exposure-history diversity represented. Pairwise subsampling indicated that sequencing depth was expected to affect the degree of clonotype sharing among donors. Sampling was restricted to blood, and TCR repertoires in tissues likely differ from the TCR repertoires found in blood. Rarefaction of sorted-subset datasets indicated incomplete sequencing despite the large sequencing depth. Estimated clonotype richness was generally larger for naive than for memory subsets. Across four donors, about 4.5% of naive CD4, approximately 4% of naive CD8, around 2.5% of memory CD4, and approximately 0.42% of memory CD8 clonotypes were shared. Compared with non-shared clonotypes, clonotypes shared by all four sorted-subset donors had higher generation probabilities.

Healthy HIV-negative adults with no recently reported acute infections or vaccinations were included as donors. Only Caucasian adults living in Nashville, Tennessee, USA were represented among the donors. Magnetic negative selection was used to enrich CD4+ T cells, after which naive cells were positively selected on CD45RA and the negative fraction became the memory subset. Blood was obtained by leukapheresis, after which PBMCs were separated by Ficoll-Histopaque density gradient centrifugation and cryopreserved in liquid nitrogen vapor phase. Purity and quantity of every magnetically sorted T cell population were checked by analytical flow cytometry. From each sorted fraction, genomic DNA was isolated and quantified by UV absorbance on a Nanodrop 2000c. Using the deep immunoSEQ assay, TCR CDR3 regions were amplified from genomic DNA by multiplex PCR. Extracted genomic DNA from each cell subset was spread evenly across all wells of several immunoSEQ 96-well plates, with each plate serving as a replicate. Each replicate PCR for sorted subsets received about 220 ng genomic DNA, equal to about 29,000 T cell genomes. The purified libraries were quantified using a Qubit 3.0 fluorometer, sized with a Bioanalyzer 2100, and then quantified again using the KAPA Library Quantification kit. A separate single-read 150-cycle Illumina NextSeq 550 flow cell was used to sequence each immunoSEQ 96-well plate. Regarding the original processing steps: Because the immunoSEQ output held only junctional sequences and lacked quality scores, the filtering could not match the filtering applied to full-length reads. Sequences were annotated with PyIR, a Python wrapper for IgBLAST v1.9, and V/J genes and CDR3 were assigned using IMGT germline references. Reads were filtered out if the reads had weak V/J assignments (E-value above 1e-6), no CDR3, stop codons, out-of-frame junctions, or ambiguous translated residues. V3J clonotypes were defined as sequences sharing the same inferred V gene, J gene, and CDR3 amino acid sequence. To compute the percentage overlap between repertoires, the number of shared unique clonotypes was divided by the size of the smaller repertoire. RTK rarefaction, the Chao1 estimator, and Recon v2.1 estimates of unobserved clonotypes were used to assess repertoire richness. Generation probabilities for all TCRbeta clonotypes obtained by the gDNA method from a few donors were computed using OLGA. TCRdb obtained this table from immuneACCESS and retained in-frame rearrangements with V and J assigned. These tables miss some clones; where compared with another copy, unresolved V genes account for less than half of the shortfall, and the remainder is unexplained. The V and J calls and clone size are taken from that table; D and trimming were inferred from the DNA. Recorded for this sample are some 2,400,000 clones; under 97% of them occurred a single time. The top ten hold approximately 0.13% of the sample.

This clone was detected once. Its recognized antigen is unknown. Base quality data are lacking; no much larger clone is found one base away. The TCR comes from a man aged 18 to 30 in good health. This receptor chain uses TRBV7-2 and TRBJ2-5; the D region may be TRBD1 or TRBD2, each matching 5 bases equally. The sequencing sample was made of naive CD4+ T cells sorted from blood. The cell subset or site label, read with the paper, signifies: CD45RA+ positively selected. For the CDR3, the sequence is CASSLLSGQQETQYF. At the DNA level, the sequence is TGTGCCAGCAGCTTGCTCAGCGGACAACAAGAGACCCAGTACTTC.